This T cell receptor (beta chain) was captured in a study of blood T cell repertoires in COVID-19. For the study at large: Spain, Italy and the United States supplied samples that represented acute and convalescent COVID-19.

In the authors' workflow: Amplification of reference gene primers provided the estimated nucleated cell counts. Repertoires were generated with immunoSEQ multiplex PCR, while TCRdb's copy carries only in-frame clones and drops some. V, J and clone size are those of that table, while D and trimming were read from the DNA. The sample has tens of thousands of clones, 65% to 85% seen once. The ends were cut back, 8 bases at V and 7 bases at J, with 18 bases in the middle. The CDR3 runs 13 residues. Germline V gene sequence: CDR1 KGHSH, CDR2 LQKENI. Sequences were obtained from peripheral blood. The chain has TRBV18 and TRBJ2-7, with TRBD2 as a possible D gene (6 bases). This TCR was recovered from a woman in her 50s with active or convalescent COVID-19. This CDR3 is CASAPAGAGEQYF. The CDR3 DNA reads TGTGCCAGCGCCCCAGCGGGTGCTGGGGAGCAGTACTTC.